The 22 T cell receptor beta chains presented below share a single source sample, sequenced in a study of blood T cell repertoires in COVID-19. Only in-frame clones appear in the TCRdb table, and some are missing; sequencing was by immunoSEQ multiplex PCR. The table includes 400,000 to 450,000 clones, about 90% detected once. Material for sequencing was PBMCs or T cells enriched from blood (not recorded which). The receptors originated from a man younger than 35 who had recovered from COVID-19.

The chain carries TRBV7-9 and TRBJ1-1; 10 bases line up with TRBD1. From germline, CDR1 is SEHNR and CDR2 FQNEAQ (reference sequence). The CDR3 length is 14 residues. V lost 3 bases, J lost 6 bases, and 4 bases stayed unmatched. CDR3 nucleotides: TGTGCCAGCAGCTTCCGGGACAGGGGTTCTGAAGCTTTCTTT. This codes for CASSFRDRGSEAFF.

This chain joins TRBV14 and TRBJ1-2; 9 bases match TRBD1. Germline V gene data show CDR1 as SGHDN and CDR2 as FVKESK. This CDR3 region has 15 residues. V shed 6 bases and J 3 bases; nucleotides not matched to a gene: 8. The CDR3 nucleotides read TGTGCCAGCAGGCCGACAGGGGGGCCTTACTATGGCTACACCTTC. As protein: CASRPTGGPYYGYTF.

The rearrangement joins TRBV7-9 to TRBJ1-6, with TRBD1 matching 9 bases. Germline CDR1 SEHNR, CDR2 FQNEAQ (reference sequence). The CDR3 is 15 residues long. V lost 2 bases to trimming and J lost 7 bases; unmatched junction nucleotides: 3. The CDR3 loop is CASSLIGQGNSPLHF. CDR3 bases: TGTGCCAGCAGCTTAATCGGACAGGGGAATTCACCCCTCCACTTT.

The V and J genes are TRBV24-1 and TRBJ1-1; D is possibly TRBD1 (6 bases). Deletions cut 9 bases from V and 1 base from J, with 20 bases between. The CDR3 spans 16 residues. Germline CDR1 reads KGHDR; CDR2 reads SFDVKD. The chain's CDR3 is CATWAAGARRNTEAFF. DNA for the CDR3: TGTGCCACCTGGGCCGCGGGGGCCAGGCGGAACACTGAAGCTTTCTTT.

The chain joins TRBV20-1 to TRBJ1-2; D is unresolved. This CDR3 is 11 amino acids long. Germline V gives CDR1 DFQATT, CDR2 SNEGSKA (reference sequence). V was clipped by 5 bases and J by 6 bases, with 10 bases between them. CDR3 region: CSADLSDGYTF. CDR3 DNA: TGCAGTGCTGATCTCAGCGATGGCTACACCTTC.

The chain links TRBV5-6 to TRBJ1-2; TRBD1 is a possible D gene (6 bases). CDR3 length: 16 residues. Germline CDR1 and CDR2: SGHDT and YYEEEE. Trimming stripped 2 bases from V and 5 bases from J, with 19 bases between. In DNA form, the CDR3 reads TGTGCCAGCAGCTTCGGGGGGGCCGCACAGCCATATGGCTACACCTTC. This encodes CASSFGGAAQPYGYTF.

CDR3 DNA sequence: TGTGCCACCGGGACAGCTTTCAATGAGCAGTTCTTC. Translating gives CATGTAFNEQFF. The rearrangement joins TRBV10-3 to TRBJ2-1; the match to TRBD1 covers 7 bases. Unmatched junction bases numbered 6, after V lost 10 bases and J lost 6 bases. Germline CDR1 and CDR2: ENHRY and SYGVKD. The CDR3 spans 12 residues.

This chain links TRBV18 with TRBJ1-1; 8 nucleotides match TRBD1. This CDR3 is built from 16 residues. V was pared by 3 bases and J by 0 bases, with 6 bases of the junction left unmatched. CDR1 is KGHSH, CDR2 LQKENI, per germline. CDR3 in amino acids: CASSPWTGSMNTEAFF. The DNA of the CDR3 is TGTGCCAGCTCACCTTGGACAGGGAGTATGAACACTGAAGCTTTCTTT.

The V and J genes are TRBV11-3 and TRBJ1-1, with D possibly matching TRBD1 (6 bases). The length of the CDR3 is 17 residues. Germline assignment: CDR1 SGHNT and CDR2 YENEEA. V gave up 3 bases and J gave up 7 bases, with 24 bases separating them. Here the CDR3 DNA reads TGTGCCAGCAGCTTTTTCGGACGCAAGAAAGAACAGGGTGAAGCTTTCTTT. Its protein is CASSFFGRKKEQGEAFF.

The rearrangement links TRBV18 to TRBJ1-4; a weak D match, TRBD1 (5 bases). Germline V CDR1 and CDR2: KGHSH, LQKENI. The CDR3 consists of 17 residues. Trimming removed 6 bases from V and 5 bases from J, with 22 bases in between. The CDR3 DNA follows: TGTGCCAGCTCCCCGGAACCGACAGTCAGGCGCAATGAAAAACTGTTTTTT. Amino acids: CASSPEPTVRRNEKLFF.

The CDR3 DNA is TGTGCCAGTAGCCAAGAGGGTACAGAACGAAACACCATATATTTT. Its translation: CASSQEGTERNTIYF. The gene calls are TRBV19 and TRBJ1-3; D is unresolved. Germline CDR1 LNHDA, CDR2 SQIVND (reference sequence). V was cut by 6 bases and J by 5 bases, with 17 bases left in between. The length of the CDR3 is 15 residues.

The V call is TRBV6-5, the J call TRBJ1-4; D uncertain. V lost 6 bases and J 5 bases, leaving 7 bases between the germline ends. Per the germline V gene, CDR1 is MNHEY and CDR2 is SVGAGI. The length of the CDR3 is 12 residues. The CDR3 coding sequence is TGTGCCAGCAGGAAACAGAATGAAAAACTGTTTTTT. This encodes CASRKQNEKLFF.

V and J are TRBV28 and TRBJ1-1; tentative D call: TRBD1 (6 bases). Trimming pared 5 bases from V and 1 base from J, leaving 17 bases between. Looked up from germline, CDR1 is MDHEN and CDR2 is SYDVKM. CDR3 length equals 16 residues. In nucleotides, the CDR3 is TGTGCCAGCAGTAACGTCCCGGGACATCCGAACACTGAAGCTTTCTTT. Translated: CASSNVPGHPNTEAFF. Drawing the rest from reference TRBV28 and TRBJ1-1, the complete variable domain is DVKVTQSSRYLVKRTGEKVFLECVQDMDHENMFWYRQDPGLGLRLIYFSYDVKMKEKGDIPEGYSVSREKKERFSLILESASTNQTSMYLCASSNVPGHPNTEAFFGQGTRLTVV.

The chain employs TRBV29-1 and TRBJ1-5, with a possible D match to TRBD1 (6 bases). V shed 4 bases and J shed 6 bases, with 19 bases lying between them. This CDR3 is built from 15 residues. CDR1 SQVTM and CDR2 ANQGSEA come from the germline V gene. The CDR3 loop reads CSVAFGTGRVQPQHF. The CDR3 nucleotides are TGCAGCGTTGCGTTTGGCACAGGGCGAGTTCAGCCCCAGCATTTT.

This clone showed up just once. The rearrangement links TRBV4-1 to TRBJ2-7, with 9 bases identical to TRBD1. The germline V gene encodes CDR1 MGHRA and CDR2 YSYEKL. This CDR3 has 15 amino acids. V dropped 1 base and J dropped 5; count of bases not matched to a gene: 6. The CDR3 DNA reads TGCGCCAGCAGCCAAGTGGATCGGACAGGGGACGAGCAGTACTTC. It codes for CASSQVDRTGDEQYF.

The V gene is TRBV19, the J gene TRBJ1-6; D call uncertain. V was trimmed by 3 bases and J by 0 bases, leaving 9 bases between them. The germline CDR1 and CDR2 sequences are LNHDA and SQIVND (reference sequence). The CDR3 runs to 16 residues. The CDR3 DNA reads as TGTGCCAGTAGTATTCGGCGGAGCTCCTATAATTCACCCCTCCACTTT. This encodes CASSIRRSSYNSPLHF.

The CDR3 region is CSVWRAGGPTDTQYF. The CDR3 DNA reads TGCAGCGTGTGGCGAGCGGGAGGGCCAACAGATACGCAGTATTTT. The gene calls are TRBV29-1 and TRBJ2-3, with 10 bases aligning to TRBD2. Germline CDR1 SQVTM, CDR2 ANQGSEA. The length of the CDR3 is 15 residues. V lost 6 bases and J lost 3; bases outside the gene matches: 9.

DNA of the CDR3: TGTGCCAGTAGTTCCTACAGGGTAGAGGACGGCTACACCTTC. Its translation is CASSSYRVEDGYTF. The chain combines TRBV19 with TRBJ1-2; possibly TRBD1 for D (6 bases). CDR1 and CDR2 from the germline V gene are LNHDA and SQIVND (reference sequence). The CDR3 is made up of 14 amino acids. Trimming left V 5 bases short and J 8 bases short, with 18 bases between.

The V and J genes are TRBV5-1 and TRBJ2-1; 7 bases are shared with TRBD2. Germline loops: CDR1 SGHRS, CDR2 YFSETQ. V lost 4 bases to trimming and J lost 7 bases; unmatched junction nucleotides: 17. The CDR3 runs to 17 residues. The CDR3: CASSQPLADPFVNEQFF. Written as DNA, the CDR3 is TGCGCCAGCAGCCAGCCCCTAGCGGACCCTTTCGTTAATGAGCAGTTCTTC. Full variable domain (missing parts from reference TRBV5-1 and TRBJ2-1): KAGVTQTPRYLIKTRGQQVTLSCSPISGHRSVSWYQQTPGQGLQFLFEYFSETQRNKGNFPGRFSGRQFSNSRSEMNVSTLELGDSALYLCASSQPLADPFVNEQFFGPGTRLTVL.

V is TRBV5-1 and J is TRBJ2-5, with 10 bases that match TRBD1. V gave up 5 bases and J gave up 3 bases; unmatched junction bases: 7. Germline assignment: CDR1 SGHRS and CDR2 YFSETQ. The CDR3 is 15 amino acids. The CDR3 DNA is TGCGCCAGCAGAGAGGGGACAGGGGTCGAAGAGACCCAGTACTTC. Translation: CASREGTGVEETQYF.

The rearrangement uses TRBV6-4 and TRBJ2-3, with 12 bases identical to TRBD2. CDR3 length: 15 residues. CDR1 and CDR2 (germline): MRHNA, SNTAGT. Unmatched junction bases numbered 7, after V lost 6 bases and J lost 6 bases. The CDR3 region is CASSMGLAGVDTQYF. The CDR3 DNA follows: TGTGCCAGCAGCATGGGACTAGCGGGCGTTGATACGCAGTATTTT.

The V call is TRBV5-1, the J call TRBJ1-1; 7 nucleotides match TRBD1. The germline gives CDR1 SGHRS, CDR2 YFSETQ. J was trimmed by 5 bases and V by 5 bases; bases with no gene match: 9. CDR3 length: 14 amino acids. The CDR3 DNA follows: TGCGCCAGCAGTTGGGGGACAGCCCAAACTGAAGCTTTCTTT. This codes for CASSWGTAQTEAFF.